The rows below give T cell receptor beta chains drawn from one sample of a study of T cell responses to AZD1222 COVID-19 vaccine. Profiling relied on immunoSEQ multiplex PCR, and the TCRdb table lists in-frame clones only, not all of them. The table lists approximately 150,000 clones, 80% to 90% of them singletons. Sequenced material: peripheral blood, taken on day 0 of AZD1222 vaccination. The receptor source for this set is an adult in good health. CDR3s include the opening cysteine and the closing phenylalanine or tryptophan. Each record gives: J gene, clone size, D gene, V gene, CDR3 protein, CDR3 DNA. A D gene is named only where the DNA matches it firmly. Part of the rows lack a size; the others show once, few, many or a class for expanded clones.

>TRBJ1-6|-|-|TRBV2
CASSVDGNSPLHF
TGTGCCAGCAGTGTGGATGGAAATTCACCCCTCCACTTT
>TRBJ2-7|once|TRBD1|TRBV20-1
CSIHRDRSFF
TGCAGTATCCACCGGGACAGATCCTTCTTC
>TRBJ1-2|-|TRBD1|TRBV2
CASNEQGIQAYGYTF
TGTGCCAGCAACGAACAGGGGATCCAGGCCTATGGCTACACCTTC
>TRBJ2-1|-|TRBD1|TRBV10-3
CAISDSGQGKDEQFF
TGTGCCATCAGTGACTCAGGACAGGGGAAGGATGAGCAGTTCTTC
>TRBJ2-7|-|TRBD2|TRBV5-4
CASSLGLAGSSYEQYF
TGTGCCAGCAGTCTAGGACTAGCGGGAAGCTCCTACGAGCAGTACTTC
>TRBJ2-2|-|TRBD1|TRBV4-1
CASSQVTGGIGELFF
TGCGCCAGCAGCCAAGTGACAGGGGGTATCGGGGAGCTGTTTTTT
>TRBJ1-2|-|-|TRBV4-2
CASSQDEIQRYGYTF
TGTGCCAGCAGCCAAGATGAGATACAACGTTATGGCTACACCTTC
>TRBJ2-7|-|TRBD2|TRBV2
CASSPGLAGGPKNEQYF
TGTGCCAGCAGCCCGGGACTAGCGGGAGGGCCTAAAAACGAGCAGTACTTC
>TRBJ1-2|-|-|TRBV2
CASRALGFYGYTF
TGTGCCAGCAGGGCTCTTGGATTCTATGGCTACACCTTC
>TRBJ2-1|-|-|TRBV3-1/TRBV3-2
CASSQYGSGSYNEQFF
TGTGCCAGCAGCCAATACGGTAGTGGCTCCTACAATGAGCAGTTCTTC
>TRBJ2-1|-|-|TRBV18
CASSPPGTRYNEQFF
TGTGCCAGCTCACCACCCGGGACAAGATACAATGAGCAGTTCTTC
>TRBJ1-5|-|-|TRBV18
CASSFDRNNQPQHF
TGTGCCAGCTCATTCGACAGAAACAATCAGCCCCAGCATTTT
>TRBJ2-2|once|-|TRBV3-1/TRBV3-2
CASSRSDWNTGELFF
TGTGCCAGCAGCCGATCGGACTGGAACACCGGGGAGCTGTTTTTT
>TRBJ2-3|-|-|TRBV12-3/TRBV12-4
CASSSTDTQYF
TGTGCCAGCAGTAGCACAGATACGCAGTATTTT
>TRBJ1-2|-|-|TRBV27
CASSLSRNNYGYTF
TGTGCCAGCAGTTTATCCAGGAATAACTATGGCTACACCTTC
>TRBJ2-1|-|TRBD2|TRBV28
CASLTSGSRSEQFF
TGTGCCAGCCTAACTAGCGGGAGTCGCAGTGAGCAGTTCTTC
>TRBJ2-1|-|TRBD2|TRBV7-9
CASSLVAGNSYNEQFF
TGTGCCAGCAGCTTAGTAGCGGGAAACTCCTACAATGAGCAGTTCTTC
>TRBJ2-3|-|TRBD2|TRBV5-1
CASSGGTSGSTDTQYF
TGCGCCAGCAGCGGGGGGACTAGCGGGAGTACAGATACGCAGTATTTT
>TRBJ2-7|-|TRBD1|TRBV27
CASSLNDRGSIEQYF
TGTGCCAGCAGTTTAAATGACAGGGGGTCCATCGAGCAGTACTTC
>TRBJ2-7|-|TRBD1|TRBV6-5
CASSDPGQSYEQYF
TGTGCCAGCAGCGATCCGGGACAGAGTTACGAGCAGTACTTC
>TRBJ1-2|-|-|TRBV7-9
CASTLISGKSALYGYTF
TGTGCCAGCACCCTTATAAGCGGGAAATCTGCCCTCTATGGCTACACCTTC
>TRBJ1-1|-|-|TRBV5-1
CASSRDSNTEAFF
TGCGCCAGCAGCCGGGACTCGAACACTGAAGCTTTCTTT
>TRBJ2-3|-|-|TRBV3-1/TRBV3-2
CASSRNLGLEDYPPDTQYF
TGTGCCAGCAGCCGTAACCTGGGGTTGGAAGACTATCCCCCAGATACGCAGTATTTT
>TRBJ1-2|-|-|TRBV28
CASSLSYGYTF
TGTGCCAGCAGTTTAAGCTATGGCTACACCTTC
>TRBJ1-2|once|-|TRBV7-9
CASSLLAGDYGYTF
TGTGCCAGCAGCTTATTGGCGGGGGACTATGGCTACACCTTC
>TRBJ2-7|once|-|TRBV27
CASRLQLSYEQYF
TGTGCCAGCAGACTGCAGCTCTCCTACGAGCAGTACTTC
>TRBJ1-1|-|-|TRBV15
CATSRQGLSTEAFF
TGTGCCACCAGCAGGCAGGGGCTGAGCACTGAAGCTTTCTTT
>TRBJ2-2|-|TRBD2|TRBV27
CASSRGLAGGPLNTGELFF
TGTGCCAGCAGTCGGGGACTAGCGGGAGGGCCATTGAACACCGGGGAGCTGTTTTTT
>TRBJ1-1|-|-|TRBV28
CASSSYGQDTEAFF
TGTGCCAGCAGTTCATATGGGCAGGACACTGAAGCTTTCTTT
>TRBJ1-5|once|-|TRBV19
CASSLRGGELWSNQPQHF
TGTGCCAGTAGCCTCCGCGGGGGGGAACTTTGGAGCAATCAGCCCCAGCATTTT
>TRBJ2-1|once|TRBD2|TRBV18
CASSPPSGGAGEQFF
TGTGCCAGCTCACCACCTAGCGGGGGGGCCGGAGAGCAGTTCTTC
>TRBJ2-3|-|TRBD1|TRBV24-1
CATSEGQGPDTQYF
TGTGCCACCAGTGAGGGACAGGGCCCAGATACGCAGTATTTT
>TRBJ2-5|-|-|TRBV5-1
CASSLPPGSGTQYF
TGCGCCAGCAGCTTGCCCCCCGGCAGTGGGACCCAGTACTTC
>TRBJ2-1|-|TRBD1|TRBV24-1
CATSGGTGRNEQFF
TGTGCCACCAGTGGTGGGACAGGGCGGAATGAGCAGTTCTTC
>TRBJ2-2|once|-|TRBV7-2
CASSPRSTRELFF
TGTGCCAGCAGCCCTCGATCAACTAGGGAGCTGTTTTTT
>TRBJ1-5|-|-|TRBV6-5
CASSSGTSGNQPQHF
TGTGCCAGCAGTTCGGGGACCTCGGGCAATCAGCCCCAGCATTTT
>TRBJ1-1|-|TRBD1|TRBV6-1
CASSEGQGFWQDTEAFF
TGTGCCAGCAGTGAAGGACAGGGATTTTGGCAGGACACTGAAGCTTTCTTT
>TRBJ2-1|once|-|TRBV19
CASSGGRRNEQFF
TGTGCCAGTAGTGGGGGCAGAAGGAATGAGCAGTTCTTC
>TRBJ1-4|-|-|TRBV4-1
CASSPSASSNEKLFF
TGCGCCAGCAGCCCCTCTGCTTCTAGTAATGAAAAACTGTTTTTT
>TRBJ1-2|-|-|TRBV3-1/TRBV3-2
CASSPQGRNPYGYTF
TGTGCCAGCAGCCCTCAGGGAAGGAATCCCTATGGCTACACCTTC
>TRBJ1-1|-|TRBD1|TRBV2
CASSSQGAEAFF
TGTGCCAGCTCCTCCCAGGGGGCTGAAGCTTTCTTT
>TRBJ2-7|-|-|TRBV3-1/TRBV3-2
CASSLFGDEQYF
TGTGCCAGCAGCCTCTTCGGCGACGAGCAGTACTTC
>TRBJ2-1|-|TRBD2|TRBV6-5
CASRKGGAHNEQFF
TGTGCCAGCAGGAAGGGAGGGGCGCACAATGAGCAGTTCTTC
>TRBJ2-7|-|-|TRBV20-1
CSASPGRLIYEQYF
TGCAGTGCTAGTCCCGGTCGTCTTATCTACGAGCAGTACTTC
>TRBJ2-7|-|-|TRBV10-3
CAISDHQGTYEQYF
TGTGCCATCAGTGACCATCAGGGGACCTACGAGCAGTACTTC
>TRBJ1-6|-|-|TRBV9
CASSEWESSYNSPLHF
TGTGCCAGCAGCGAGTGGGAGAGCTCCTATAATTCACCCCTCCACTTT
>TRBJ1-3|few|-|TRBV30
CAWNKNVGNTIYF
TGTGCCTGGAATAAAAATGTCGGAAACACCATATATTTT
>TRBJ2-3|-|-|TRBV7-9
CASSPVGGTDTQYF
TGTGCCAGCAGCCCGGTAGGGGGCACAGATACGCAGTATTTT
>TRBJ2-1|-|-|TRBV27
CASSSRLYYNEQFF
TGTGCCAGCAGTTCAAGACTGTACTACAATGAGCAGTTCTTC
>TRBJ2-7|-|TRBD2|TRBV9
CASSLSGRNYEQYF
TGTGCCAGCAGCTTAAGCGGGAGAAATTACGAGCAGTACTTC
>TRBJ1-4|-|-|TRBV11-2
CASSPPLGAGEKLFF
TGTGCCAGCAGCCCCCCTTTGGGGGCGGGAGAAAAACTGTTTTTT
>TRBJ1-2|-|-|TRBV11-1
CASSLVDGNYGYTF
TGTGCCAGCAGCTTAGTGGACGGAAACTATGGCTACACCTTC
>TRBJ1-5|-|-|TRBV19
CASSPWGDEPQHF
TGTGCCAGTAGTCCCTGGGGAGACGAGCCCCAGCATTTT